In its sample, the clone carrying this T cell receptor beta chain was seen many times. The antigen remains unidentified. The sample originates from a study of neurological immune-mediated disorders. General study findings and limits: It was HTLV-1-associated myelopathy that showed the most TCR clonal expansion, while multiple sclerosis showed the least, falling below healthy controls.

The germline gives CDR1 ENHRY, CDR2 SYGVKD. V trimming: 2 bases; J trimming: 12 bases; junction bases outside the gene matches: 3. This CDR3 has 12 amino acids. MiXCR, run by TCRdb on the 5' RACE reads, gives a single entry per CDR3 protein. The sample holds tens of thousands of distinct CDR3 sequences, about 6.3% seen once. This TCR was sampled from a woman aged 40 to 50 in good health. The sample was CD4+ T cells from blood. J is TRBJ1-4 and V is TRBV10-3, with 7 nucleotides matching TRBD1. As DNA, the CDR3 is TGTGCCATCAGTGAGACAGGGGACGAACTGTTTTTT. It is translated as CAISETGDELFF.